Sequencing of this TCR beta chain was carried out in a study of T-cell memory formation after mild COVID-19. Looking at the study overall: Each donor largely had its own TCR clusters. Broader study findings: Mainly in CM and EM were contracting CD4+ clones; CD8+ were in EMRA.

V was pared by 6 bases and J by 6 bases, with 14 bases between. The germline V gene has CDR1 DFQATT and CDR2 SNEGSKA (reference sequence). The CDR3 extends over 12 amino acids. MiXCR, applied by TCRdb to the 5' RACE reads, yields one record per CDR3 protein. Of more than 300,000 distinct CDR3 sequences listed, 20% to 25% were seen once; the top ten hold 21%. This clonotype was seen just once. Its antigen remains unidentified. The specimen sequenced was PBMCs or a T cell subset sorted from them (not recorded which). This clonotype was obtained from a man younger than 30 who had mild COVID-19 (a few samples of this study predate the infection). Cell type and time point are not known. V usage is TRBV20-1 and J usage is TRBJ1-1; TRBD1 might be the D (5 bases). CDR3 amino acids: CSARVRDAEAFF. CDR3 bases: TGCAGTGCCAGGGTGAGGGACGCTGAAGCTTTCTTT.